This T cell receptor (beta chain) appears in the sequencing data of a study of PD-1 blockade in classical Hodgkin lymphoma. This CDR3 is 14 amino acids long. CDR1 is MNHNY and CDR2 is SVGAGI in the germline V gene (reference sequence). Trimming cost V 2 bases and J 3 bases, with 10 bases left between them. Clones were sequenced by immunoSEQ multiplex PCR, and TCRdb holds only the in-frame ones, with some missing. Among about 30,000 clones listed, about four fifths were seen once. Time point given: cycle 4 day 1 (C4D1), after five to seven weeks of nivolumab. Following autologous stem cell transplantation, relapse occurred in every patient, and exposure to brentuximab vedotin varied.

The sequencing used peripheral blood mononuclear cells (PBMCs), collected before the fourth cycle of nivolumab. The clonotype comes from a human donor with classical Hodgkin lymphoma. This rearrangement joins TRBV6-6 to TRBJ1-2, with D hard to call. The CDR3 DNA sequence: TGTGCCAGCAGTTACGAAGGCAGCTACTATGGCTACACCTTC. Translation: CASSYEGSYYGYTF.